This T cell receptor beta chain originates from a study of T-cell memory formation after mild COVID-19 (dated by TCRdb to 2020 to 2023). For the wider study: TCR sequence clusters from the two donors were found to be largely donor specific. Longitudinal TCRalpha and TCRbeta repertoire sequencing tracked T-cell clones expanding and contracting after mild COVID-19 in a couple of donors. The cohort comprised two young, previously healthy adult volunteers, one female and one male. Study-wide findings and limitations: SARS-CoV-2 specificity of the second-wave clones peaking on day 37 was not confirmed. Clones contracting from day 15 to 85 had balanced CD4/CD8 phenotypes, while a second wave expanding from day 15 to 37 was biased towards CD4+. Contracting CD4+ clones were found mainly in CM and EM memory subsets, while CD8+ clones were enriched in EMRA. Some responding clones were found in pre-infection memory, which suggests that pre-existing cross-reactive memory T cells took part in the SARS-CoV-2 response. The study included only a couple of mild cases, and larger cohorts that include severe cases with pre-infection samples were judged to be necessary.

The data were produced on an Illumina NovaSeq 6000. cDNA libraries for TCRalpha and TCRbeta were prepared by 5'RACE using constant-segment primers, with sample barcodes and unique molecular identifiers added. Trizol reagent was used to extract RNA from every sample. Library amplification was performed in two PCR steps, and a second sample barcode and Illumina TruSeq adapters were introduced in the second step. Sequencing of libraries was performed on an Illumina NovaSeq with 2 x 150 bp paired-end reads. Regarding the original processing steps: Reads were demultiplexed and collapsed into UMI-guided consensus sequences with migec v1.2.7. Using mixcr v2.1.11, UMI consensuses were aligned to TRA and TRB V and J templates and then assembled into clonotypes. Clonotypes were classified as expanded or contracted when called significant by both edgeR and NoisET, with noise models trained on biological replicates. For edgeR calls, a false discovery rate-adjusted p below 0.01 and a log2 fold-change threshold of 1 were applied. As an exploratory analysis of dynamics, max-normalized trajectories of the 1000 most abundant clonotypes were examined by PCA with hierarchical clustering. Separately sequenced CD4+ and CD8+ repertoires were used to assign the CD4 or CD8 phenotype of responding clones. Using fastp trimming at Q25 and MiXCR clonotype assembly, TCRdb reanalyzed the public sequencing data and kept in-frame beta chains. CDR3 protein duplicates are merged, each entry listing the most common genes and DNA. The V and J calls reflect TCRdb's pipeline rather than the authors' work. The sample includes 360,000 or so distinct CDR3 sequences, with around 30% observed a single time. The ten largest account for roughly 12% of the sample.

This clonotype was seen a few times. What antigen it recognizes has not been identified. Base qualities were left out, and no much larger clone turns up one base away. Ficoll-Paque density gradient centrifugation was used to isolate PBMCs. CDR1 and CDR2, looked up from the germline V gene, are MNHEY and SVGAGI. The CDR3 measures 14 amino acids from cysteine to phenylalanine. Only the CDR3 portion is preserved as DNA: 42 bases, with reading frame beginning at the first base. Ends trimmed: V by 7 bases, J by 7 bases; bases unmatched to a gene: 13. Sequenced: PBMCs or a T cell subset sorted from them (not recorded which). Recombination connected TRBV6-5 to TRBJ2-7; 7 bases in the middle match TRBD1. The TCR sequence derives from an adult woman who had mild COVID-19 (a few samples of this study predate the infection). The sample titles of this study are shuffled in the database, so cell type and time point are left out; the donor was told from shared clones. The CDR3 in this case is CASKGAAGGREQYF. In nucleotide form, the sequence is TGTGCCAGCAAGGGGGCAGCCGGCGGGCGAGAGCAGTACTTC.